This T cell receptor (beta chain) was identified in a study of shared clonotypes between healthy human individuals. Some clones are missing from TCRdb's copy, which holds only in-frame ones; the method was immunoSEQ multiplex PCR. The repertoire consists of some 980,000 clones, with over 60% occurring once and the leading ten covering over 1.3%. Findings and limits, study-wide: In this cohort, only blood was sampled, and tissue repertoires likely differ. Naive subsets typically showed greater estimated richness than memory subsets. Roughly 5% of naive CD4 clonotypes were common to a handful of donors.

V was cut by 3 bases and J by 7 bases, with 16 bases left in between. CDR1 is KGHSH and CDR2 is LQKENI in the germline V gene. The CDR3 has 16 amino acids. Note on this clone: Its target is not known.

This sequence was found in a man aged 18 to 30 in good health. Sequencing was carried out using memory CD4+ T cells sorted from blood. The subset was: CD45RA-negative fraction. The V and J genes are TRBV18 and TRBJ1-6, with a tentative D call TRBD1 (5 bases). CDR3 in DNA: TGTGCCAGCTCACCTACGCCCCAGGGTAGCAATTCACCCCTCCACTTT. Translating it yields CASSPTPQGSNSPLHF.